This TCR beta chain was documented in a study of beta chain features in type 1 diabetes (dated by TCRdb to the late 2010s). Regarding the complete study: Mean age, gender distribution, total cell number and subset yield were not different between patients and healthy donors. In the study, TCRB repertoires of sorted circulating CD4+ T cell subsets from recently diagnosed type 1 diabetes patients were compared with those of matched healthy donors. Across all samples, fewer than 110,000,000 sorted cells were examined, and cell number per subset correlated strongly with RNA yield. Naive and central memory subsets were obtained from all 30 or so donors, but regulatory and stem cell-like memory subsets were isolated from only 8 patients and roughly eight healthy donors.

On this clone: What antigen it recognizes has not been identified. Nothing much larger sits one base from this clone, and base qualities are not available.

Beyond this particular receptor, the publication reports: Shorter templates might be favored by PCR, yet because patient and control samples were amplified and corrected together, any such skew would affect both groups equally. A moderate but significant shortening of TCRB CDR3 length was observed in type 1 diabetes patients in all four CD4+ subsets. Patients with type 1 diabetes made fewer insertions and deleted more nucleotides at VDJ recombination sites, implying thymic rearrangement abnormalities. The naive, central memory and regulatory TCRB repertoires appeared to resemble one another more closely among patients than among healthy donors. Because small numbers of individuals were included in the HLA sub-analyses, any influence of HLA type on TCRB rearrangement was left unresolved. Because cDNA rather than genomic DNA was sequenced, highly expressing activated cells could have been over-represented, although no difference in activation and CD3 levels was found between groups.

The High Capacity cDNA Reverse Transcription Kit was used to reverse transcribe all of the isolated RNA, meaning that expressed TCRB transcripts were what got sequenced. Deep immunoSEQ sequencing was applied to naive, central memory and regulatory T cell samples, giving an average of about 3.57 million total reads per sample. After sorted cells were lysed in RLT buffer, RNA was extracted with DNase-treated RNeasy Micro or Mini kits, with the choice depending on cell number. To prevent cross-contamination, each cell subset was processed individually, whereas patient and healthy donor samples were processed jointly. Using the immunoSEQ multiplex PCR, TCRB sequences were amplified from cDNA into 87-bp fragments spanning the CDR3 region. The amplicons were sequenced using the Illumina HiSeq platform. The published analysis was carried out like this. Synthetic template baselines were used to correct PCR bias computationally, reads within Hamming distance 2 were collapsed together, and singletons that could not be merged were discarded. Reads were aligned against IMGT to assign V, D and J genes, CDR3 length and insertions or deletions at six rearrangement sites. Clonotype counts were normalized to sorted cell number within each subset before computing true diversity and Gini coefficients with the tcR R package. The overlap coefficient, calculated on TCRB nucleotide sequences, was used to measure repertoire sharing. In its TCRdb copy, this immuneACCESS table keeps in-frame sequences only and misses some clones. Where compared with another copy, unresolved V genes explain less than half of these, and the others have no known cause. The D gene and trimming were derived from the DNA, and the V and J assignments and clone size from that table. The sample table shows about 340,000 clones, and less than 9.5% are seen once. 0.44% of the sample comes from the top ten.

The germline V gene specifies SGHDN as CDR1 and FVKESK as CDR2. The CDR3 numbers 16 residues from cysteine through phenylalanine. The DNA shown is the 48-base CDR3, in frame from base 1. V loses 4 bases at its end and J loses 1 base; junction bases beyond the gene matches: 6. Each donor gave one peripheral blood draw, about 100 mL on average, collected into heparinised tubes. Naive, central memory, regulatory and stem cell-like memory CD4+ T cells were sorted on a BD FACSAria II using a panel including CD45RO, CCR7, CD25, CD127, CD95 and CD27. A purity above 98% was achieved for all sorted populations. Right away, PBMCs were isolated by Lymphoprep density gradient centrifugation and were stained directly, with no culture step. So that batch effects would be minimized, each experiment stained and sorted samples in pairs, pairing one healthy donor with one patient.

Input material: central memory CD4+ T cells from blood. The rearrangement joined TRBV14 to TRBJ2-3, with 9 central nucleotides matching TRBD1. The receptor was isolated from a woman between 18 and 29 years old in good health. The nucleotide sequence is TGTGCCAGCAGCCTCGAAGGGGACAGGGGCACAGATACGCAGTATTTT. The translation is CASSLEGDRGTDTQYF.